This passage covers 30 T cell receptor beta chains from one sample sequenced in a study of T-cell reconstitution after alpha-beta-depleted transplantation in children. TCRbeta library preparation incorporated unique molecular identifiers. From the PCR reads, TCRdb called clonotypes with MiXCR, one entry per CDR3 protein. Among a few hundred thousand distinct CDR3 sequences listed, over 40% were seen once. Sequences were derived from PBMCs, sampled before TCRalphabeta/CD19-depleted stem cell transplant. The receptors here all came from a girl aged 2 to 10 with aplastic anemia, due to receive a stem cell transplant.

This clonotype was counted many times. V gene TRBV15 combines with J gene TRBJ2-5; tentative D call: TRBD2 (8 bases). The V end was cut by 2 bases, the J end by 4 bases, with 17 bases between. The CDR3 covers 16 residues. Germline lookup yields CDR1 LNHNV and CDR2 YYDKDF (reference sequence). The CDR3 spells CATSRSGGAGGETQYF. The CDR3 region has the DNA TGTGCCACCAGCAGATCGGGGGGGGCAGGGGGAGAGACCCAGTACTTC.

This clonotype has just one count. The J gene is TRBJ2-7, the V gene TRBV27; 8 nucleotides match TRBD1. The CDR3 runs to 13 residues. Germline CDR1 and CDR2: MNHEY and SMNVEV (reference sequence). V lost 2 bases and J lost 7; bases outside the gene matches: 4. CDR3: CASSLLQGEEQYF. The CDR3, as DNA: TGTGCCAGCAGTTTACTACAGGGGGAGGAGCAGTACTTC.

About this clonotype itself: Germline and junction disagree at one end, which may indicate a read error. The chain carries TRBV7-2 and TRBJ2-3, with 12 bases matching TRBD2. Germline loops: CDR1 SGHTA, CDR2 FQGNSA. This CDR3 is built from 15 residues. The CDR3: CSSVGLAGGRDTQYF. CDR3 nucleotides: TGTTCCAGCGTTGGCCTAGCGGGAGGGCGAGATACGCAGTATTTT.

This clonotype was observed many times. V gene TRBV12-3 or TRBV12-4 combines with J gene TRBJ2-5, with D hard to call. The V gene lost 6 bases and the J gene lost 7 bases, with 15 bases spanning the gap. The CDR3 runs to 13 residues. The CDR3 DNA reads TGTGCCAGCAGACCCTCTTCCCCAGGGACCCAGTACTTC. Protein: CASRPSSPGTQYF.

In its sample, this clonotype was seen a few times. In DNA form, the CDR3 reads TGTGCCAGCAGCTTAGCGAGGGGACTCGGGGAGGCAGATACGCAGTATTTT. This gives the protein CASSLARGLGEADTQYF. V gene TRBV7-2 combines with J gene TRBJ2-3; tentatively, D is TRBD2 (6 bases). Per germline, CDR1 SGHTA and CDR2 FQGNSA. V gave up 0 bases and J gave up 4 bases, with 17 bases separating them. The CDR3 length is 17 residues.

A remark on this clonotype: A much larger clone differs by one base, so this may be a read error. The rearrangement uses TRBV20-1 and TRBJ2-6; D not certain. Looked up from germline, CDR1 is DFQATT and CDR2 is SNEGSKA (reference sequence). The CDR3 runs to 13 residues. The germline V and J ends were trimmed by 0 bases and 2 bases, with 2 bases remaining between them. For the CDR3, the DNA is TGCAGTGCTAGAGATCCTGGGGCCAACGTCCTGACTTTC. It encodes CSARDPGANVLTF.

This clonotype was seen repeatedly, ten times or more. This sequence joins TRBV27 and TRBJ2-2; the D is unclear. Germline V lookup: CDR1 MNHEY, CDR2 SMNVEV (reference sequence). This CDR3 has 13 amino acids. Deletions cut 5 bases from V and 4 bases from J, with 8 bases between. CDR3 residues: CASSPDLTGELFF. The CDR3 nucleotides are TGTGCCAGCAGTCCGGATCTCACCGGGGAGCTGTTTTTT.

The rearrangement links TRBV6-1 to TRBJ2-1; D might be TRBD1 (6 bases). This CDR3 has 15 residues. V gave up 8 bases and J gave up 2 bases, with 16 bases separating them. The germline CDR1 and CDR2 sequences are MNHNS and SASEGT. Written as DNA, the CDR3 is TGTGCCAGCCGATCACCGGGACATACCTACAATGAGCAGTTCTTC. Translating it yields CASRSPGHTYNEQFF.

This clonotype was detected a few times. The V gene is TRBV29-1, the J gene TRBJ2-3, with 7 bases that match TRBD1. CDR3 length: 15 amino acids. The V segment lost 7 bases and the J segment 3 bases; nucleotides outside the gene matches: 13. CDR1 is SQVTM, CDR2 ANQGSEA, per germline. The CDR3: CSARARGSGTDTQYF. CDR3 DNA sequence: TGCAGCGCGAGAGCCAGGGGGTCCGGAACAGATACGCAGTATTTT.

This clonotype came up a few times. The chain uses TRBV5-1 and TRBJ2-1; 10 nucleotides align to TRBD2. This CDR3 comprises 14 residues. The J segment lost 6 bases and the V segment lost 6 bases, leaving 6 bases of the junction unmatched. CDR1 is SGHRS and CDR2 is YFSETQ in the germline V gene. This CDR3 reads CASTAGGPGNEQFF. The CDR3, as DNA: TGCGCCAGCACAGCGGGAGGGCCGGGCAATGAGCAGTTCTTC.

This clonotype was recorded at least ten times. V usage is TRBV7-9 and J usage is TRBJ2-7, with 9 positions matching TRBD1. V was pared by 3 bases and J by 6 bases, with 9 bases of the junction left unmatched. The germline gives CDR1 SEHNR, CDR2 FQNEAQ (reference sequence). CDR3 length equals 15 residues. The CDR3 DNA is TGTGCCAGCAGCTTCCCTTGGGACAGGGAAGGCGAGCAGTACTTC. Its translation is CASSFPWDREGEQYF.

The V gene is TRBV20-1, the J gene TRBJ2-3; D may be TRBD1 (5 bases). The germline V gene encodes CDR1 DFQATT and CDR2 SNEGSKA (reference sequence). The length of the CDR3 is 13 residues. The V gene lost 4 bases and the J gene lost 4 bases, with 12 bases spanning the gap. This CDR3 reads CSAIRQGSDTQYF. CDR3 bases: TGCAGTGCTATAAGGCAGGGCTCAGATACGCAGTATTTT.

The J gene is TRBJ2-3, the V gene TRBV28; possible D gene TRBD2, 6 bases. Trimming took off 6 bases at V and 7 bases at J, with 14 bases between the two ends. The germline gives CDR1 MDHEN, CDR2 SYDVKM. The CDR3 spans 13 residues. The CDR3 is CASSLARDYTQYF. CDR3 coding DNA: TGTGCCAGCAGCCTTGCGCGGGATTATACGCAGTATTTT.

This clonotype was seen many times. This chain links TRBV7-9 with TRBJ2-7; TRBD1 might be the D (6 bases). The CDR3 loop spans 14 amino acids. V shed 5 bases and J shed 4 bases, with 15 bases lying between them. The germline gives CDR1 SEHNR, CDR2 FQNEAQ (reference sequence). CDR3 sequence (DNA): TGTGCCAGCAGCCGACAGGCGGGCGAATACGAGCAGTACTTC. Its translation is CASSRQAGEYEQYF.

The genes are TRBV5-1 and TRBJ2-7, with 7 nucleotides matching TRBD2. This CDR3 region has 13 residues. Germline CDR1 reads SGHRS; CDR2 reads YFSETQ. The V segment lost 4 bases and the J segment 6 bases; nucleotides outside the gene matches: 7. In nucleotides, the CDR3 is TGCGCCAGCAGCGTGGGCGGGAGTCCCGAGCAGTACTTC. This encodes CASSVGGSPEQYF.

This clonotype was found many times. V usage is TRBV3-1 and J usage is TRBJ2-1; TRBD2 matches 7 bases. This CDR3 spans 15 amino acids. CDR1 is LGHDT and CDR2 is YNNKEL in the germline V gene (reference sequence). V lost 1 base to trimming and J lost 0 bases; unmatched junction nucleotides: 0. The CDR3 spells CASSQASGSYNEQFF. The CDR3 region has the DNA TGTGCCAGCAGCCAAGCTAGCGGCTCCTACAATGAGCAGTTCTTC.

This sequence joins TRBV6-8 and TRBJ2-5, with D unclear. The CDR3 consists of 14 residues. CDR1 MNHGY and CDR2 SAAAGT come from the germline V gene. Trimming left V 8 bases short and J 1 base short, with 14 bases between. The CDR3 nucleotides read TGTGCCAGCCGTCGCGAGGCGGTCCAAGAGACCCAGTACTTC. Translating it yields CASRREAVQETQYF.

The rearrangement links TRBV5-1 to TRBJ2-3; 10 bases match TRBD2. This CDR3 is 15 amino acids long. Germline V gene lookup returns CDR1 SGHRS and CDR2 YFSETQ. J lost 2 bases, V lost 6 bases, and 6 bases had no gene match. The DNA of the CDR3 is TGCGCCAGCACTGGACTAGCGGATAACACAGATACGCAGTATTTT. Translating gives CASTGLADNTDTQYF.

This chain uses TRBV14 with TRBJ2-7, with 9 nucleotides matching TRBD1. From germline, CDR1 is SGHDN and CDR2 FVKESK. CDR3 length: 16 residues. V gave up 3 bases and J gave up 0 bases; unmatched junction bases: 6. CDR3 DNA: TGTGCCAGCAGCCACCATGGACAGGGGTACTCCTACGAGCAGTACTTC. Translating gives CASSHHGQGYSYEQYF.

Comment on this clonotype: Possible read error: a much larger clone is one base away. The rearrangement uses TRBV5-6 and TRBJ2-3; no firm D call. Germline loops: CDR1 SGHDT, CDR2 YYEEEE. The CDR3 is 14 amino acids. V was pared by 3 bases and J by 0 bases, with 8 bases between. The CDR3 coding sequence is TGTGCCAGCAGCTATCGGAGCAGCACAGATACGCAGTATTTT. Translating it yields CASSYRSSTDTQYF.

The genes are TRBV12-3 or TRBV12-4 and TRBJ2-7; 10 positions match TRBD1. The CDR3 sequence is 14 residues long. The trim removed 6 bases at V and 5 bases at J, leaving 7 bases unmatched. Here the CDR3 DNA reads TGTGCCAGCAGCCCGGACAGGGGGTCCCACGAGCAGTACTTC. Translation gives CASSPDRGSHEQYF.

This clonotype turned up a few times. The chain carries TRBV12-3 or TRBV12-4 and TRBJ2-1, with D unclear. This CDR3 is 12 amino acids long. Trimming took 3 bases from V and 7 from J, leaving 7 bases between them. In nucleotides, the CDR3 is TGTGCCAGCAGTTTCACGGAGAATGAGCAGTTCTTC. Translated: CASSFTENEQFF.

This clonotype was counted at least ten times. The chain joins TRBV4-1 to TRBJ2-7, with 8 bases aligning to TRBD2. CDR1 is MGHRA, CDR2 YSYEKL, per germline. Losses at the gene ends were 1 base for V and 6 bases for J; bases not matched to a gene: 8. This CDR3 is 15 amino acids long. The CDR3 DNA reads TGCGCCAGCAGCCAAGGAGTCGGGAGGGCCTCCGAGCAGTACTTC. Translation: CASSQGVGRASEQYF.

This clonotype was detected a few times. The rearrangement links TRBV6-1 to TRBJ1-5, with D hard to call. V lost 6 bases, J lost 5 bases, and 29 bases lay in between. CDR1 is MNHNS, CDR2 SASEGT, per germline. The CDR3 is 19 residues long. The CDR3: CASSQTPMPNIIRYQPQHF. The DNA of the CDR3 is TGTGCCAGCAGCCAGACACCCATGCCGAATATCATTAGGTATCAGCCCCAGCATTTT.

This clonotype came up a few times. The chain uses TRBV6-1 and TRBJ1-1, with a weak D call TRBD1 (5 bases). The CDR3 runs to 13 residues. The germline V gene has CDR1 MNHNS and CDR2 SASEGT. Trimming cost V 6 bases and J 8 bases, with 16 bases left between them. CDR3 in amino acids: CASSPGSGGEAFF. CDR3 in DNA: TGTGCCAGCAGCCCGGGGAGTGGGGGAGAAGCTTTCTTT.

The gene calls are TRBV7-9 and TRBJ2-1; no clear D. The CDR3 totals 14 residues. Germline values: CDR1 SEHNR, CDR2 FQNEAQ (reference sequence). V was shortened by 5 bases and J by 2 bases, with 10 bases between the two germline ends. The CDR3: CASSRTDAYNEQFF. The CDR3 DNA sequence: TGTGCCAGCAGCAGAACCGACGCCTACAATGAGCAGTTCTTC.

This chain links TRBV20-1 with TRBJ2-5; D gene unclear. Germline loops: CDR1 DFQATT, CDR2 SNEGSKA (reference sequence). Between the trimmed V and J ends, which lost 3 bases and 3 bases, there was a span of 8 bases. The CDR3 has 12 residues. The CDR3 DNA sequence: TGCAGTGCTAGGACGATTAAAGAGACCCAGTACTTC. Translation gives CSARTIKETQYF.

This chain connects TRBV18 to TRBJ2-7; no firm D call. Germline V gene sequence: CDR1 KGHSH, CDR2 LQKENI. V was clipped by 2 bases and J by 2 bases, with 16 bases between them. The CDR3 consists of 16 residues. CDR3 residues: CASSPFPPLATYEQYF. For the CDR3, the DNA is TGTGCCAGCTCACCATTTCCTCCGCTGGCGACCTACGAGCAGTACTTC.

This chain links TRBV4-1 with TRBJ2-7; 9 nucleotides line up with TRBD2. From germline, CDR1 is MGHRA and CDR2 YSYEKL. CDR3 size: 15 residues. Trimming at V came to 3 bases and at J to 1 base, leaving 4 bases not matched to a gene. The CDR3 nucleotides are TGCGCCAGCAGCCAGGCGGGGGGGCTATCCTACGAGCAGTACTTC. Protein sequence: CASSQAGGLSYEQYF.

This sequence joins TRBV3-1 and TRBJ2-7; D is unresolved. The CDR3 covers 14 residues. Germline-derived CDR1 and CDR2 are LGHDT and YNNKEL (reference sequence). V lost 1 base and J 0 bases, leaving 7 bases between the germline ends. As DNA, the CDR3 is TGTGCCAGCAGCCAAGGCGGCCTCTCCTACGAGCAGTACTTC. Its translation is CASSQGGLSYEQYF.